Below are 28 T cell receptor beta chains sequenced from a single sample in a study of CD8+ T cells in alopecia areata. RNA extraction and reverse transcription yielded cDNA as sequencing template. Assay: immunoSEQ multiplex PCR; the TCRdb copy retains only in-frame clones and omits some. The sample includes 200,000 to 250,000 clones, about three fifths seen only once; the top ten take less than 0.6%. The sample was CD4+ T cells sorted from blood, taken at week 0. The receptors stem from a human donor with alopecia areata.

This clone was found a few times. The CDR3 DNA reads TGTGCCTGGAGCGGCAGGCTAACTGAAGCTTTCTTT. As protein: CAWSGRLTEAFF. The chain employs TRBV30 and TRBJ1-1; D is unclear. Germline V gene sequence: CDR1 GTSNPN, CDR2 SVGIG (reference sequence). This CDR3 contains 12 residues. V was trimmed by 3 bases and J by 5 bases, leaving 10 bases between them.

This clone has more than one count but fewer than ten. V usage is TRBV6-1 and J usage is TRBJ2-1, with D possibly called TRBD1 or TRBD2 (5 bases each). Trimming removed 7 bases from V and 6 bases from J, with 10 bases in between. Germline CDR1 reads MNHNS; CDR2 reads SASEGT. The CDR3 covers 12 residues. The CDR3 nucleotides are TGTGCCAGCACGATGAGGGGCAATGAGCAGTTCTTC. Its translation is CASTMRGNEQFF.

The rearrangement links TRBV30 to TRBJ1-5, with D tentatively TRBD1 (6 bases). This CDR3 comprises 15 residues. The germline V gene encodes CDR1 GTSNPN and CDR2 SVGIG (reference sequence). Trimming left V 0 bases short and J 0 bases short, with 9 bases between. For the CDR3, the DNA is TGTGCCTGGAGTGTCAAACAGGGTAGCAATCAGCCCCAGCATTTT. This encodes CAWSVKQGSNQPQHF.

The chain has TRBV11-2 and TRBJ2-7; TRBD2 is a possible D gene (5 bases). V gave up 7 bases and J gave up 2 bases, with 18 bases separating them. CDR1 is SGHAT and CDR2 is FQNNGV in the germline V gene. The CDR3 has 15 amino acids. The CDR3 sequence: CASMLGASPTYEQYF. The CDR3 bases are TGTGCCAGCATGTTGGGAGCTAGCCCAACCTACGAGCAGTACTTC.

This clone was seen a single time. This chain uses TRBV30 with TRBJ1-2, with 8 bases matching TRBD1. CDR1 is GTSNPN and CDR2 is SVGIG in the germline V gene (reference sequence). The CDR3 is 13 residues long. V dropped 0 bases and J dropped 3; count of bases not matched to a gene: 0. CDR3 sequence: CAWSVQGDYGYTF. CDR3 bases: TGTGCCTGGAGTGTACAGGGGGACTATGGCTACACCTTC. The variable domain in full, completed from reference TRBV30 and TRBJ1-2, reads SQTIHQWPATLVQPVGSPLSLECTVEGTSNPNLYWYRQAAGRGLQLLFYSVGIGQISSEVPQNLSASRPQDRQFILSSKKLLLSDSGFYLCAWSVQGDYGYTFGSGTRLTVV.

The V gene is TRBV29-1, the J gene TRBJ1-2; D may be TRBD1 (5 bases). The V and J ends lost 7 bases and 0 bases respectively, with 12 bases between them. The germline CDR1 and CDR2 sequences are SQVTM and ANQGSEA. This CDR3 spans 13 amino acids. The CDR3 loop is CSAERRANYGYTF. CDR3 sequence (DNA): TGCAGCGCCGAACGCAGGGCTAACTATGGCTACACCTTC.

The chain recombines TRBV18 with TRBJ2-6, with a weak D call TRBD1 (6 bases). CDR1 is KGHSH, CDR2 LQKENI, per germline. The CDR3 is 15 residues long. V lost 2 bases and J 2 bases, leaving 7 bases between the germline ends. CDR3 amino acids: CASSPRGTGANVLTF. The CDR3 DNA follows: TGTGCCAGCTCACCAAGGGGGACTGGGGCCAACGTCCTGACTTTC.

The V and J genes are TRBV30 and TRBJ1-5; possible D gene TRBD1, 5 bases. The CDR3 sequence is 17 residues long. V lost 0 bases to trimming and J lost 0 bases, with 15 bases between them. Germline V gene data show CDR1 as GTSNPN and CDR2 as SVGIG (reference sequence). The CDR3 DNA reads TGTGCCTGGAGTGTACTAGGCCGGGGGAATAGCAATCAGCCCCAGCATTTT. Translated: CAWSVLGRGNSNQPQHF.

This chain joins TRBV7-9 and TRBJ2-7, with TRBD2 as a possible D gene (5 bases). Trimming removed 3 bases from V and 2 bases from J, with 11 bases in between. The CDR3 loop spans 14 amino acids. CDR1 and CDR2 from the germline V gene are SEHNR and FQNEAQ (reference sequence). This CDR3 is CASSFLDGAYEQYF. CDR3 coding DNA: TGTGCCAGCAGCTTTTTGGACGGGGCCTACGAGCAGTACTTC. Drawing the rest from reference TRBV7-9 and TRBJ2-7, the complete variable domain is DTGVSQNPRHKITKRGQNVTFRCDPISEHNRLYWYRQTLGQGPEFLTYFQNEAQLEKSRLLSDRFSAERPKGSFSTLEIQRTEQGDSAMYLCASSFLDGAYEQYFGPGTRLTVT.

This chain joins TRBV30 and TRBJ1-1; D remains ambiguous. In germline, CDR1 is GTSNPN, CDR2 SVGIG (reference sequence). V gave up 0 bases and J gave up 5 bases, with 10 bases separating them. The CDR3 is 13 residues long. CDR3 sequence reads: CAWSVNRRTEAFF. The CDR3 DNA follows: TGTGCCTGGAGTGTCAACCGGCGGACTGAAGCTTTCTTT.

V is TRBV19 and J is TRBJ1-1, with a tentative D call TRBD1 (5 bases). V was cut by 5 bases and J by 4 bases, with 26 bases left in between. The length of the CDR3 is 18 residues. CDR1 and CDR2 from the germline V gene are LNHDA and SQIVND (reference sequence). CDR3 region: CASSAYLWGGARGTEAFF. CDR3 DNA sequence: TGTGCCAGTAGTGCCTACCTTTGGGGGGGAGCCCGTGGCACTGAAGCTTTCTTT.

V and J are TRBV27 and TRBJ1-1; a weak D match, TRBD1 (5 bases). CDR3 length equals 14 residues. Germline V gene sequence: CDR1 MNHEY, CDR2 SMNVEV (reference sequence). The V gene lost 0 bases and the J gene lost 5 bases, with 10 bases spanning the gap. CDR3 amino acids: CASSLSSGGTEAFF. CDR3 DNA: TGTGCCAGCAGTTTATCTTCGGGGGGTACTGAAGCTTTCTTT.

This clone turned up a few times. The chain joins TRBV18 to TRBJ2-7, with D possibly being TRBD2 (6 bases). Germline V gives CDR1 KGHSH, CDR2 LQKENI. The CDR3 length is 14 residues. Trimming removed 3 bases from V and 3 bases from J, with 12 bases in between. The CDR3 spells CASSPGVEGYEQYF. The CDR3 DNA reads TGTGCCAGCTCACCGGGAGTGGAGGGCTACGAGCAGTACTTC. Full variable domain (missing parts from reference TRBV18 and TRBJ2-7): NAGVMQNPRHLVRRRGQEARLRCSPMKGHSHVYWYRQLPEEGLKFMVYLQKENIIDESGMPKERFSAEFPKEGPSILRIQQVVRGDSAAYFCASSPGVEGYEQYFGPGTRLTVT.

V is TRBV29-1 and J is TRBJ2-7; perhaps TRBD2 as D (6 bases). Germline loops: CDR1 SQVTM, CDR2 ANQGSEA. The CDR3 sequence is 15 residues long. The V gene lost 1 base and the J gene lost 2 bases, with 15 bases spanning the gap. The CDR3 nucleotides read TGCAGCGTTGAAGGCAGCGGGCGAAGCCCCTACGAGCAGTACTTC. Encoded protein: CSVEGSGRSPYEQYF.

The genes are TRBV7-2 and TRBJ1-2, with D maybe TRBD1 (5 bases). Trimming removed 2 bases at V and 4 bases at J, with 14 bases between. Germline V gene lookup returns CDR1 SGHTA and CDR2 FQGNSA. This CDR3 comprises 15 residues. The CDR3 is CASSLRGGSGYGYTF. The CDR3 DNA is TGTGCCAGCAGCTTACGGGGGGGAAGCGGCTATGGCTACACCTTC.

As concerns this clone: The same CDR3 can be traced to other DNA sequences in this sample. CDR3 protein: CSVVVSSYEQYF. The CDR3 coding sequence is TGCAGCGTTGTCGTCAGTTCCTACGAGCAGTACTTC. V usage is TRBV29-1 and J usage is TRBJ2-7, with D unresolved. The V gene lost 4 bases and the J gene lost 1 base, with 8 bases spanning the gap. CDR3 length: 12 amino acids. CDR1 is SQVTM, CDR2 ANQGSEA, per germline.

This clone has only a few counts. The chain links TRBV5-1 to TRBJ2-3; perhaps TRBD2 as D (6 bases). CDR3 size: 14 residues. The germline V and J ends were trimmed by 2 bases and 3 bases, with 10 bases remaining between them. The germline CDR1 and CDR2 sequences are SGHRS and YFSETQ. The CDR3 bases are TGCGCCAGCAGCTTTGGCGGGATAACAGATACGCAGTATTTT. Amino acids: CASSFGGITDTQYF.

As to this clone: Other DNA sequences in this sample translate to the same CDR3. The J gene is TRBJ2-7, the V gene TRBV5-1; D is undetermined. This CDR3 spans 12 amino acids. Germline V lookup: CDR1 SGHRS, CDR2 YFSETQ. V was trimmed by 0 bases and J by 4 bases, leaving 5 bases between them. Here the CDR3 DNA reads TGCGCCAGCAGCTTGGAAGGGTACGAGCAGTACTTC. Its protein product is CASSLEGYEQYF.

This clone was detected only a few times. The CDR3 region is CASSLDLGYTEAFF. In DNA, the CDR3 is TGTGCCAGCAGCTTAGACCTGGGATACACTGAAGCTTTCTTT. This chain links TRBV7-6 with TRBJ1-1, with D uncertain. This CDR3 spans 14 amino acids. Deletions cut 1 base from V and 3 bases from J, with 9 bases between. Germline-derived CDR1 and CDR2 are SGHVS and FNYEAQ.

This clone was seen a few times. The chain has TRBV29-1 and TRBJ1-1, with D possibly matching TRBD1 (6 bases). The V end was cut by 4 bases, the J end by 6 bases, with 9 bases between. Germline CDR1 is SQVTM and CDR2 is ANQGSEA. The CDR3 spans 11 residues. The CDR3 DNA reads TGCAGCGTTGGGGACACCGCTGAAGCTTTCTTT. Translating gives CSVGDTAEAFF.

The CDR3 reads CASSLDGTSGSRELFF. Written as DNA, the CDR3 is TGTGCCAGCAGCTTAGACGGGACTAGCGGGAGCAGGGAGCTGTTTTTT. The chain employs TRBV7-2 and TRBJ2-2; 14 nucleotides match TRBD2. Trimming took 1 base from V and 9 from J; bases not matched to a gene: 4. CDR1 is SGHTA, CDR2 FQGNSA, per germline. CDR3 length equals 16 residues.

The V and J genes are TRBV6-5 and TRBJ2-1; D unclear. The CDR3 contains 16 residues. Germline CDR1 reads MNHEY; CDR2 reads SVGAGI. V gave up 0 bases and J gave up 2 bases, with 11 bases separating them. The CDR3 here is CASSYSLAGAYNEQFF. The CDR3 nucleotides read TGTGCCAGCAGTTACTCGTTGGCTGGGGCCTACAATGAGCAGTTCTTC.

The genes are TRBV19 and TRBJ1-2; D unclear. The V gene lost 3 bases and the J gene lost 7 bases, with 12 bases spanning the gap. This CDR3 is built from 13 residues. The germline CDR1 and CDR2 sequences are LNHDA and SQIVND (reference sequence). As DNA, the CDR3 is TGTGCCAGTAGTATTCCGGCGGGAACTGGCTACACCTTC. Amino acid sequence: CASSIPAGTGYTF.

This clone has a handful of counts. The rearrangement uses TRBV7-2 and TRBJ1-1, with unresolved D. This CDR3 has 13 residues. Germline CDR1 is SGHTA and CDR2 is FQGNSA. The ends were cut back, 2 bases at V and 4 bases at J, with 8 bases in the middle. CDR3 residues: CASSLLQVTEAFF. The CDR3 DNA reads TGTGCCAGCAGCTTATTGCAGGTCACTGAAGCTTTCTTT.

The rearrangement links TRBV4-1 to TRBJ2-5; TRBD2 agrees at 7 bases. The length of the CDR3 is 18 residues. V was clipped by 2 bases and J by 0 bases; unmatched bases: 12. Germline V lookup: CDR1 MGHRA, CDR2 YSYEKL. CDR3: CASSQRTSLAVYQETQYF. The DNA for the CDR3 is TGCGCCAGCAGCCAAAGGACATCGCTAGCGGTTTACCAAGAGACCCAGTACTTC.

The chain recombines TRBV27 with TRBJ2-7, with D perhaps matching TRBD2 (5 bases). Trimming cost V 3 bases and J 6 bases, with 9 bases left between them. Germline values: CDR1 MNHEY, CDR2 SMNVEV (reference sequence). The CDR3 spans 12 residues. The CDR3 loop reads CASSFLAGEQYF. DNA of the CDR3: TGTGCCAGCAGTTTCCTAGCCGGCGAGCAGTACTTC.

This clone was counted a few times. The chain joins TRBV18 to TRBJ2-3; D is possibly TRBD2 (6 bases). Trimming cost V 3 bases and J 6 bases, with 19 bases left between them. The CDR3 has 16 residues. Germline V lookup: CDR1 KGHSH, CDR2 LQKENI. The CDR3 loop reads CASSPPLAPSRDTQYF. The CDR3 nucleotides read TGTGCCAGCTCACCCCCCCTAGCGCCCTCCAGGGATACGCAGTATTTT.

This clone was observed a single time. The rearrangement links TRBV25-1 to TRBJ2-2; 8 positions match TRBD1. The CDR3 loop spans 14 amino acids. Per the germline V gene, CDR1 is MGHDK and CDR2 is SYGVNS. The V segment lost 4 bases and the J segment 7 bases; nucleotides outside the gene matches: 5. The CDR3: CASSGTGGGGELFF. CDR3 bases: TGTGCCAGCAGTGGCACAGGGGGAGGCGGGGAGCTGTTTTTT. Combining the CDR3 with reference TRBV25-1 and TRBJ2-2 gives the whole variable domain EADIYQTPRYLVIGTGKKITLECSQTMGHDKMYWYQQDPGMELHLIHYSYGVNSTEKGDLSSESTVSRIRTEHFPLTLESARPSHTSQYLCASSGTGGGGELFFGEGSRLTVL.